Listed below are T cell receptor beta chains from one sample, sequenced in a study of blood T cell repertoires in COVID-19. Measured with immunoSEQ multiplex PCR; TCRdb has only the in-frame clones, and not every one. Of around 210,000 clones listed, roughly 85% are singletons. Sequencing was performed on peripheral blood. The receptors were gathered from a man aged 45-60 years with COVID-19, enrolled during active disease. CDR3s include the opening cysteine and the closing phenylalanine or tryptophan.

j_gene | v_gene | CDR3aa
TRBJ2-7 | TRBV12-3/TRBV12-4 | CASSLRGIYEQYF
TRBJ1-2 | TRBV27 | CASSPRTGYGYTF
TRBJ1-2 | TRBV7-2 | CASSLGGPRGNYGYTF
TRBJ1-2 | TRBV4-1 | CASSQEGNRDYGYTF
TRBJ2-5 | TRBV18 | CASSPLQGTSQETQYF
TRBJ1-1 | TRBV19 | CASKIQVGMNTEAFF
TRBJ2-3 | TRBV5-4 | CASSTKGSTDTQYF
TRBJ2-2 | TRBV15 | CATSRTGLNTGELFF
TRBJ2-3 | TRBV12-5 | CASGPSGWPDTQYF
TRBJ2-5 | TRBV18 | CASSPAEETQYF
TRBJ2-7 | TRBV7-9 | CASSSGLAGAAYEQYF